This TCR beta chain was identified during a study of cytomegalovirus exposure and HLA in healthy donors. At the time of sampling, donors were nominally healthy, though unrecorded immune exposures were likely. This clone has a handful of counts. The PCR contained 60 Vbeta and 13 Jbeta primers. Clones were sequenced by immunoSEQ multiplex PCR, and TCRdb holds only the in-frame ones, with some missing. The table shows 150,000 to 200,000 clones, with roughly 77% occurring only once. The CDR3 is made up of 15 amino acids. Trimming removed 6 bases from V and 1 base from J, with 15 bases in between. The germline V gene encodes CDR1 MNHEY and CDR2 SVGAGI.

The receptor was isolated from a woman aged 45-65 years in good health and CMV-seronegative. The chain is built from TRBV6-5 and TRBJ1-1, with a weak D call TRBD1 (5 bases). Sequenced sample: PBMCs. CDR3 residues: CASSTYLGQNTEAFF. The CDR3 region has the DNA TGTGCCAGCAGCACCTACCTTGGACAGAACACTGAAGCTTTCTTT.